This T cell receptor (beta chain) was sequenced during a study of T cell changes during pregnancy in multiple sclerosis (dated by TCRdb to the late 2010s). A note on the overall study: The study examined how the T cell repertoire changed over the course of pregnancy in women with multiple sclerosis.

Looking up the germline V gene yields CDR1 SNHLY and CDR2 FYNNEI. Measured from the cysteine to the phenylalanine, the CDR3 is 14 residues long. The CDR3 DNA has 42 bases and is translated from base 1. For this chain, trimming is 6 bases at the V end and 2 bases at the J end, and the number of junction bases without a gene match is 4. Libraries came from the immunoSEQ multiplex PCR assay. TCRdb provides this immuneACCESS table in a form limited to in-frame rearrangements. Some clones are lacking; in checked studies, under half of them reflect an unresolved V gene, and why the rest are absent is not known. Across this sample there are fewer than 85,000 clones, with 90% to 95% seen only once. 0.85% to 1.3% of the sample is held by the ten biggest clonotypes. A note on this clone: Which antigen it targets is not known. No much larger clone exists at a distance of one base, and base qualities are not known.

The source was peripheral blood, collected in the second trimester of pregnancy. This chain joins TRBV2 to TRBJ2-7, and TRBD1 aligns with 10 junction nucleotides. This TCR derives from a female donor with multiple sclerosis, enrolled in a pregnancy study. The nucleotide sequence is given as TGTGCCAGCAGAATGGACAGGGGGGCCTACGAGCAGTACTTC. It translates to CASRMDRGAYEQYF.